This TCR beta chain was sequenced in a study of cytomegalovirus exposure and HLA in healthy donors (dated by TCRdb to about 2017). Turning to the overall study: An earlier analysis of approximately 600 of the donors reported approximately 290 Gb of sequence data and some 120 million unique TCR beta sequences from about 179 million T cells. An early release that covered 500 to 800 HLA-typed donors contained approximately 300 gigabases of sequencing data and 80 million or so unique TCR sequences. The genetic ancestry cluster associated with self-reported Caucasian donors included around four fifths of the roughly 400 genotyped donors. The study aimed to test whether signatures of past pathogen exposure could be identified by cataloging public T cell receptors. Using immunosequencing, the study profiled T cell repertoires from about 620 subjects and related those repertoires to cytomegalovirus serostatus. Along with the roughly 700-subject first cohort, a separate validation cohort of approximately 110 different subjects was used. To predict cytomegalovirus infection status, the study brought together high-throughput TCR immunosequencing, statistical association of individual TCRs with disease status, and machine learning. A later analysis re-analyzed previously published TCR beta repertoires from 660 or so donors and added high-resolution HLA genotyping to study TCR occurrence patterns. In the later analysis, no new phenotypic data were used to find candidate immune exposures; instead, reliance was placed on TCR beta sequences and their occurrence across donors. An earlier analysis of about 600 of the donors used high-throughput TCR beta sequencing to judge whether each TCR beta V gene segment behaved as functional or pseudogenic. Donor age, sex, ethnicity and CMV serostatus were compiled together with the repertoire data. In a later genetic analysis, genome-wide SNP genotypes for about three fifths of the roughly 670 donors were used, and that subset was treated as a discovery cohort. Every discovery cohort repertoire had been produced on one sequencing platform. HLA typing included class I and class II loci at four-digit resolution. The number of donors typed differed by locus, with about 629-630 for A, B, C, DRB1 and DQB1, 522 for DQA1, under 610 for DPA1, and 450 to 480 for DPB1. Roughly 5 DR-DQ haplotypes were handled as single units for association and clustering because linkage in the cohort was strong. On average, 235,054 unique TCR beta nucleotide sequences were sequenced per donor among 350 to 400 genotyped donors of the cohort, with roughly 18% of those sequences being non-productive.

Reading from cysteine to phenylalanine, the CDR3 counts 17 amino acids. Here the CDR3 DNA is all that survives: 51 bases in frame from base 1. Libraries came from the immunoSEQ multiplex PCR assay. A mixture of 60 forward primers for TCR Vbeta segments and 13 reverse primers for TCR Jbeta segments was used in the multiplex PCR. The CDR3 region of rearranged TCR beta genes was amplified from genomic DNA by a multiplex PCR assay. The amplified TCR beta libraries were sequenced on the Illumina HiSeq System as 87-base-pair reads. Concerning the study's data processing: A later analysis counted about 82 million unique TCR beta chains across the 500 to 850 repertoires, and some 12 million of these chains were shared by at least two donors. A nearest-neighbor algorithm error-corrected the raw reads and collapsed the reads into unique sequences, merging closely related sequences to remove PCR and sequencing errors. CDR3 sequences were aligned to IMGT reference sequences to assign V, D and J gene segments. For a sequence to be retained, at least a six-nucleotide match to both a V gene segment and a J gene segment was required. A rearrangement was called productive if the CDR3 had no stop codons and remained in frame with V and J, and every other rearrangement was called non-productive. CDR3 was defined by IMGT convention, running from the second conserved V-encoded cysteine to the conserved J-encoded phenylalanine. The earlier analysis of about 530 of the donors excluded any sequence lacking an unambiguous match to a single V gene segment. In an earlier analysis of roughly 500 of the donors, V segments were called functional above 56.7% productive rearrangements and were called segregating when the between-donor standard deviation exceeded 5%. A statistical classification framework was built to diagnose cytomegalovirus status from the catalog of TCR beta chain sequences. A later analysis assigned V and J genes by comparing TCR nucleotide sequences with IMGT/GENE-DB human TR gene sequences. Using the TCRdist pipeline, a later analysis assigned CDR3 sequences along with most-parsimonious VDJ recombination scenarios. In a later analysis, each TCR beta chain was defined by its CDR3 amino acid sequence together with its V-gene family, and reads without a unique V-gene family were excluded. As a way to deal with suspected cross-contamination and a sequencing artifact, a later analysis dropped 450 to 600 nucleotide sequences that were highly shared and had low generation probability. A later analysis calculated a clonal expansion index for each public chain from normalized within-repertoire ranks of inferred template counts. A later analysis computed generation probabilities with a VDJ recombination model fitted to out-of-frame rearrangements, and checked the results against IGoR. In a later analysis, hypergeometric tests were used to score TCR-TCR, TCR-HLA and TCR-CMV co-occurrence, with a repertoire-size bias correction applied to TCR pairs. In a later analysis, false discovery rates were estimated by permuting HLA or CMV assignments 20 times. In a later analysis, co-occurring TCRs were grouped using DBSCAN, with TCRdist sequence similarity added in when clustering inside HLA-allele-positive subsets. For co-occurrence clustering, repertoires with fewer than 30,000 or more than 120,000 public chains were excluded, along with roughly 5 repertoires with anomalous nucleotide sharing. TCRdb mirrors the immuneACCESS table, restricted to in-frame sequences. Some clones are absent from its copies; in checked studies, under half trace to an unresolved V gene, and the reason for the others is unknown. Clone size and V and J calls were adopted from that table, with D and trimming inferred from the DNA. Across this sample there are about 160,000 clones, with about 80% seen only once. The ten largest clonotypes hold about 0.91% of the sample.

The paper as a whole reports these results and caveats: According to a later analysis, TCR association rates differed among HLA loci, with DRB1 alleles showing the most associated TCRs and HLA-C alleles showing the fewest. In a later genetic analysis, fewer N-insertions in productive TCRs were reported among donors in an Asian-associated ancestry cluster than the roughly 700-donor mean. A later genetic analysis associated a missense DCLRE1C variant with V-gene and J-gene trimming of TCR beta chains, and an independent cohort replicated the association. In vitro tests confirmed that a few of the cytomegalovirus-associated TCR beta chains recognize cytomegalovirus antigens. It was suggested by the authors that the approach could potentially be generalized to other disease states and immunological phenotypes. Roughly uniform sequencing depth across donors was assumed in presence/absence analyses, although this assumption may not hold. A cluster of highly shared sequence variants was judged likely to represent a technical artifact of the sequencing pipeline. A further reported finding was that TCR beta sequences accurately predicted the HLA-A and HLA-B alleles for most subjects in the first cohort. In a later analysis, HLA-associated TCR beta chains were found to be more clonally expanded and to have lower generation probabilities than equally common non-associated chains. HLA typing was unavailable for some donors at each locus, so association tests used only the typed subset. A later analysis found that most CMV-associated TCR beta chains appeared HLA-restricted, with HLA associations seemingly driven largely by CMV exposure. Most TCR sequences were seen in very few donors, while some public TCRs were found in many individuals. Specific HLA alleles were associated with 15,000 to 20,000 TCR beta sequences at a false discovery rate of 0.05 in a later analysis. When HLA alleles, especially DR and DQ, strongly co-occurred, attributing TCR associations to individual alleles was difficult. The earlier analysis of 587 of the donors excluded 15 to 20 rarely observed V segments, including chromosome 9 orphons, because counts were too low. In an earlier analysis of some 540 of the donors, most TCR beta V segments appeared in productive rearrangements about 87% or about 30% of the time, broadly matching IMGT annotations. CMV serostatus was the only immune exposure information available for the cohort. Linkage disequilibrium might explain the correlated functional status among segregating V segments, but an unknown experimental factor could not be ruled out. Cytomegalovirus status was reported to be diagnosed by the classifier with high specificity and sensitivity in both the original and validation cohorts. A later analysis reported that several top co-occurrence clusters appeared linked to parvovirus B19, influenza, CMV and Epstein-Barr virus. Because the 87-base-pair reads could not distinguish some IMGT-functional V segments, including TRBV6-2 and TRBV6-3, those segments were excluded. A total of roughly 160 TCR beta chains were listed by the study as associated with cytomegalovirus. Only TCR beta chains were sequenced in this cohort, and the absence of alpha or paired-chain data limited detectable features.

The cohort consisted of hundreds of healthy bone marrow donors. At the time of sampling, every cohort member was nominally healthy, though immune exposures that went unrecorded were likely present. The donor was CMV seropositive and belonged to the group of about 290 seropositive cohort members. Each donor provided a peripheral blood sample, and peripheral blood mononuclear cells were used for TCR beta sequencing. The Qiagen DNeasy Blood Extraction Kit was used to extract genomic DNA from the blood cell samples. About this clone: It lacks a known antigen. One base away there is no much larger clone; base qualities are not given.

The sequence joins TRBV12-2 to TRBJ2-1; the table assigns TRBD2, which was not confirmed against the DNA. TRBV12-2 is designated a pseudogene. Material for sequencing was PBMCs. The clonotype originates from a woman aged 45-65 years in good health and CMV-seropositive. The DNA sequence reads TGTGCAAGTCGCTCAAACCGAGGGCGGGAGGCGGACAATGAGCAGTTCTTC. Its protein reads: CASRSNRGREADNEQFF.